This T cell receptor (beta chain) was captured in a study of brain metastases from non-small cell lung cancer (dated 2019 in TCRdb). For the study in its entirety: The immune microenvironment of paired resected primary tumors and brain metastases from non-small-cell lung cancer patients was profiled. Overall study results and their limits: Paired brain metastases and primary tumors largely shared TCR repertoires, although T-cell densities in the metastases were sparse. Compared with the matched primary tumors, T-cell clones appeared to be expanded in roughly 60% of brain metastases. T-cell infiltration was lower in brain metastases than in primary tumors (P < 0.001).

This clone was seen just once. Its antigen is not yet known. Base qualities are not at hand, and no much larger clone is one base apart. A total of 39 patients with non-small-cell lung cancer that had been surgically resected, each with specimens from both a primary tumor and a brain metastasis, made up the cohort. The tumor specimens used were formalin-fixed, paraffin-embedded tissues taken from archives. The method behind the library was the immunoSEQ multiplex PCR assay. T-cell receptor beta chain repertoire sequencing was performed alongside a 770-gene immune expression panel. This is the immuneACCESS table as TCRdb keeps it, with only in-frame sequences that have V and J called. A part of the clones is gone; compared with another copy, unresolved V genes explain less than half, and the rest is unexplained. For this sample there are about 2,600 clones; approximately 83% appear just once. 8% to 10% of the sample comes from the top ten.

The sequence was collected from a donor aged 40 or older with non-small cell lung cancer. The sequenced sample was primary lung tumor tissue. The cell subset or site label corresponds to: primary lung tumor paired with brain metastasis.

The nucleotide sequence reads TGTGCCAGCAGTTCGGGACGGGTTAATGAAAAACTGTTTTTT. It encodes CASSSGRVNEKLFF. The rearranged chain carries TRBV6-5 and TRBJ1-4, with TRBD1 perhaps the D gene, on 5 matching bases. V is clipped by 4 bases and J by 4 bases, and the sequence between their germline boundaries is 10 bases long. CDR1 and CDR2, per the germline V gene, are MNHEY and SVGAGI. The CDR3, from cysteine to phenylalanine, totals 14 residues. Solely the CDR3 DNA is kept, with 42 bases framed from the first base.